This T cell receptor beta chain emerged from a study of OX40 agonist ivuxolimab in advanced cancers. Overall study: A mean age of about 56 years, range roughly 20 to 80, was recorded, and 70% to 85% were male. Study-wide points: Among the nonresponders, some also had low normalized T-cell clonal expansion. There were, on average, more expanded clones in CD8+ T cells than in CD4+.

The V and J ends lost 0 bases and 2 bases, in that order; junction bases with no gene match: 7. The CDR3 runs to 16 residues. Looked up from germline, CDR1 is SGDLS and CDR2 is YYNGEE. A note on this clone: What it binds is unknown.

Method: immunoSEQ multiplex PCR; TCRdb's copy keeps in-frame clones and lacks some. The sample includes around 19,000 clones, roughly 88% of them seen just once. The chain is built from TRBV9 and TRBJ2-7; 8 nucleotides match TRBD1. This TCR was recovered from an adult with an advanced solid tumor such as melanoma, head and neck, liver or kidney cancer. The material was CD4+ or CD8+ T cells sorted from blood, obtained in a trial of the OX40 agonist ivuxolimab. CDR3 nucleotide sequence: TGTGCCAGCAGCGTAGCTCCGGGGACAGGAGCCTACGAGCAGTACTTC. Residues: CASSVAPGTGAYEQYF.